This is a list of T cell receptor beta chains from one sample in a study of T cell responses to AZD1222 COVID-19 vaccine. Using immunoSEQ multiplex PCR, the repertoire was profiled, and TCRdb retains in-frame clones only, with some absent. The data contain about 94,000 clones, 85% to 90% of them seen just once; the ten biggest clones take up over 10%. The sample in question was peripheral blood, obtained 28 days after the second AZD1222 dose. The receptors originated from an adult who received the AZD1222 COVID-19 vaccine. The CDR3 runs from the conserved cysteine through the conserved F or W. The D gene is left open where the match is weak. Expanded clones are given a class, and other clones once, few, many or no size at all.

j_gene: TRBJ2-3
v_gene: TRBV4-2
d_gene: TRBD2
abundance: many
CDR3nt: TGTGCCAGCAGCCAAGAATTGCGGGAGGGCGGAGATACGCAGTATTTT
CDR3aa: CASSQELREGGDTQYF

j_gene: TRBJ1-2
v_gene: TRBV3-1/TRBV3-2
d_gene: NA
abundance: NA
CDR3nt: TGTGCCAGCAGCCTCGGAGTGTCTGGCTACACCTTC
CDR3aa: CASSLGVSGYTF

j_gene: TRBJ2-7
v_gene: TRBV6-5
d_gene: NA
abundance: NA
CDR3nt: TGTGCCAGCAGTTACTTGGGGAGTGGGGGCGAGCAGTACTTC
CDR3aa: CASSYLGSGGEQYF

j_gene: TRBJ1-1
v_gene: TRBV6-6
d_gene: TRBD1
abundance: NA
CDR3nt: TGTGCCAGCAGTGACAGGGGATTGAACACTGAAGCTTTCTTT
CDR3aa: CASSDRGLNTEAFF

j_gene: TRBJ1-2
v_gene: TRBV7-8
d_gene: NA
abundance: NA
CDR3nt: TGTGCCAGCAGCCTAGGATCCAGTGTCAACTATGGCTACACCTTC
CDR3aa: CASSLGSSVNYGYTF

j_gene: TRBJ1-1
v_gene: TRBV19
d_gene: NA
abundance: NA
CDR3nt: TGTGCCAGTAATCCACAGGGGAACACTGAAGCTTTCTTT
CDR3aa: CASNPQGNTEAFF

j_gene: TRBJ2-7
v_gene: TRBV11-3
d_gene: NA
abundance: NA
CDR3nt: TGTGCCAGCAGCTTCTATAATTCTACCTACGAGCAGTACTTC
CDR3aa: CASSFYNSTYEQYF

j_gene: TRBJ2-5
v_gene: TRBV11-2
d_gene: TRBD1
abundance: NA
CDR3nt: TGTGCCAGCAGCCCTCCCCTTGGACAGGTTAAAGAGACCCAGTACTTC
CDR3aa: CASSPPLGQVKETQYF

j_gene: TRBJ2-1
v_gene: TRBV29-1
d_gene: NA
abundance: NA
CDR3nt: TGCAGCGGGGCGCTCTCCTACAATGAGCAGTTCTTC
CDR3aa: CSGALSYNEQFF

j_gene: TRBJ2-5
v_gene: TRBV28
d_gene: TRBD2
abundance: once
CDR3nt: TGTGCCAGCAGCCCCCCCTCGACTAGCCGAGAGACCCAGTACTTC
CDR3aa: CASSPPSTSRETQYF

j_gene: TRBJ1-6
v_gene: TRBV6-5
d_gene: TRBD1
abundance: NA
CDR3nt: TGTGCCACCCGGGACAGAGATAGTTCACCCCTCCACTTT
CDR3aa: CATRDRDSSPLHF

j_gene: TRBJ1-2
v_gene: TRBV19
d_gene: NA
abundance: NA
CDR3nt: TGTGCCAGTAGATTGGGGACGTCGCTCGGCTACACCTTC
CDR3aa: CASRLGTSLGYTF

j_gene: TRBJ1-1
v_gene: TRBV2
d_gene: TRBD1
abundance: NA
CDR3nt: TGTGCCAGCATAAAGGAAACTTGGGACAGTATGAACACTGAAGCTTTCTTT
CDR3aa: CASIKETWDSMNTEAFF

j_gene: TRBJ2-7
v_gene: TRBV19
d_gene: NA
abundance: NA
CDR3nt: TGTGCCAGTAGCAGCACCGGGACACCTACCTACGAGCAGTACTTC
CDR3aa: CASSSTGTPTYEQYF

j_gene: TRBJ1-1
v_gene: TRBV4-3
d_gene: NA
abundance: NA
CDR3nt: TGCGCCAGCAGCCAAGATAGGGGGGATTGGGGCACTGAAGCTTTCTTT
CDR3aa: CASSQDRGDWGTEAFF

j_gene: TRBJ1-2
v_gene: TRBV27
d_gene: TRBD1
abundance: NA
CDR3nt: TGTGCCAGCAGTTGGGACAGGACCTATGGAGGCTACACCTTC
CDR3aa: CASSWDRTYGGYTF

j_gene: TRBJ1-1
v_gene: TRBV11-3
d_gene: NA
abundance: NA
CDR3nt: TGTGCCAGCAGCTTGAGGCAGGGGAGGAACACTGAAGCTTTCTTT
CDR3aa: CASSLRQGRNTEAFF

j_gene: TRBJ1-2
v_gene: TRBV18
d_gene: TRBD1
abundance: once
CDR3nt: TGTGCCAGCTCACCCCCGGACAGGGAGGCCTATGGCTACACCTTC
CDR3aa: CASSPPDREAYGYTF

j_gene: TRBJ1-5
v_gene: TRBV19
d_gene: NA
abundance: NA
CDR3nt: TGTGCCAGTAATTGGGGTGCGGGTAATCAGCCCCAGCATTTT
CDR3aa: CASNWGAGNQPQHF

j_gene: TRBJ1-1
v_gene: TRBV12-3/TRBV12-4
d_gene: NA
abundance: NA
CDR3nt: TGTGCCAGCAGTTCCGGGAAGAACACTGAAGCTTTCTTT
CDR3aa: CASSSGKNTEAFF

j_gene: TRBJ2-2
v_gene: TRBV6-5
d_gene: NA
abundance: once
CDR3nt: TGTGCCAGCAGTTACTCGAAGGACGGCGGGGAGCTGTTTTTT
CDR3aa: CASSYSKDGGELFF

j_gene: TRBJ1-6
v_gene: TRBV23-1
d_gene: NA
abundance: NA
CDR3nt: TGCGCCAGCAGTCAGAAGTGTTCACCCCTCCACTTT
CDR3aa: CASSQKCSPLHF

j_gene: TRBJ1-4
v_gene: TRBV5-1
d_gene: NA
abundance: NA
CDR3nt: TGCGCCAGCAGCTGGAGTAGTACTAATGAAAAACTGTTTTTT
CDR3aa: CASSWSSTNEKLFF

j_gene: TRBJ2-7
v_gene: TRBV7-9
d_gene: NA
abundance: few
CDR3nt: TGTGCCGTAATGGAGGACACGAGCTTCTACGAGCAGTACTTC
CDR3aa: CAVMEDTSFYEQYF

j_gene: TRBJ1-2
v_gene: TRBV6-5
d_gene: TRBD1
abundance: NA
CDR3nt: TGTGCCAGCAGACCGACAGGGCGCTATGGCTACACCTTC
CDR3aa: CASRPTGRYGYTF

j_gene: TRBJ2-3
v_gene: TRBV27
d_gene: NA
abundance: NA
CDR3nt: TGTGCCAGCGAAACTCCAACCGCAGATACGCAGTATTTT
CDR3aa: CASETPTADTQYF

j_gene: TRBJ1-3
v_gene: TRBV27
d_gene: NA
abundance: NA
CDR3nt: TGTGCCAGCAGTTTGACGGTTGGGGACACCATATATTTT
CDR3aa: CASSLTVGDTIYF

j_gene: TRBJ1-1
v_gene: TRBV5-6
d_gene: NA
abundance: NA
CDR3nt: TGTGCCAGCAGCTTGGGCCCAGGGGACACTGAAGCTTTCTTT
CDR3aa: CASSLGPGDTEAFF

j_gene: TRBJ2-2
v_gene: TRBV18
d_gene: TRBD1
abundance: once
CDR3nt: TGTGCCAGCTCACAATGGACAGGGTCGAACACCGGGGAGCTGTTTTTT
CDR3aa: CASSQWTGSNTGELFF

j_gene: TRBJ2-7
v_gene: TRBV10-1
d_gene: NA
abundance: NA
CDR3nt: TGCGCCAGCAGTGCTCGGGGGCTATACGAGCAGTACTTC
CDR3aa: CASSARGLYEQYF

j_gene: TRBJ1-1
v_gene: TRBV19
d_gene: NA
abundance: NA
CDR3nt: TGTGCCAGTAGTATAGTCGGGGACACTGAAGCTTTCTTT
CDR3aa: CASSIVGDTEAFF

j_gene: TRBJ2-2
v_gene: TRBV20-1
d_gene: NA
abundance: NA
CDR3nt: TGCAGTGCTAGTCCCGCGACAAACACCGGGGAGCTGTTTTTT
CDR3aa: CSASPATNTGELFF

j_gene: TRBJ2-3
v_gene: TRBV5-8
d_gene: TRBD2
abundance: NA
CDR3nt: TGTGCCAGCAGCTTGGGGCTAGCGGGTAGCACAGATACGCAGTATTTT
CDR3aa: CASSLGLAGSTDTQYF

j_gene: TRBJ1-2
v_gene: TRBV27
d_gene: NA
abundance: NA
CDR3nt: TGTGCCAGCAGTTTAAGGGCCACCCTGGGGTATGGCTACACCTTC
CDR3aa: CASSLRATLGYGYTF

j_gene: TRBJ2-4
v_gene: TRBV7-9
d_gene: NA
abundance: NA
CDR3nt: TGTGCCAGCAGCTTAGAGTACAGGGCCGGGAACATTCAGTACTTC
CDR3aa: CASSLEYRAGNIQYF

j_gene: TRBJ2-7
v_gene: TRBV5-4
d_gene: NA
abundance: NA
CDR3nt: TGTGCCAGCAGCCCTAACTCCTACGAGCAGTACTTC
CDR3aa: CASSPNSYEQYF

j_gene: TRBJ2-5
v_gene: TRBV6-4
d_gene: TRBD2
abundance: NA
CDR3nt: TGTGCCAGCAGTTCGACTAGCGGGGACCAAGAGACCCAGTACTTC
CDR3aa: CASSSTSGDQETQYF

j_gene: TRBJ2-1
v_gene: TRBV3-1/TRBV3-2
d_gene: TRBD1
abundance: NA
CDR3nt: TGTGCCAGCAGCCAAGATCGACAGGGGGATTCGAGCTCCTACAATGAGCAGTTCTTC
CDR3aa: CASSQDRQGDSSSYNEQFF

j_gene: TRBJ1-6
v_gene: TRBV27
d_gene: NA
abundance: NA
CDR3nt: TGTGCCAGCAGTTTAGTTCCTCCGACAGACTATAATTCACCCCTCCACTTT
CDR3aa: CASSLVPPTDYNSPLHF

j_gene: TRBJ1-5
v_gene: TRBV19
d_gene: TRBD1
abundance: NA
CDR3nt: TGTGCCAGTAGTAGGGCGAGGGGACAGGGTAATCAGCCCCAGCATTTT
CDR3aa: CASSRARGQGNQPQHF

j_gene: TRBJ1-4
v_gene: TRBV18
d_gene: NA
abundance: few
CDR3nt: TGTGCCAGCTCACCGGATGAACAGAGGGCAACTAATGAAAAACTGTTTTTT
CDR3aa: CASSPDEQRATNEKLFF

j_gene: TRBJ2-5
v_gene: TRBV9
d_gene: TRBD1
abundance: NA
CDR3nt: TGTGCCAGCAGCGCAGGACAGGGGAGTGGAGAGACCCAGTACTTC
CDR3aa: CASSAGQGSGETQYF

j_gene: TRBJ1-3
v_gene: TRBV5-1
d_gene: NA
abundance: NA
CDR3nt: TGCGCCAGCAGCCCACCTTCACCTGGAAACACCATATATTTT
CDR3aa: CASSPPSPGNTIYF

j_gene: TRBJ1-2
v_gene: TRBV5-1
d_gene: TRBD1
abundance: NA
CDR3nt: TGCGCCAGCAAAACGCAGGGGGCGCCTAACTATGGCTACACCTTC
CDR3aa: CASKTQGAPNYGYTF

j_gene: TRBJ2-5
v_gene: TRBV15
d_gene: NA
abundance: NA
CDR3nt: TGTGCCACCAGCAGGGGGGCTGGCCTCCAAGAGACCCAGTACTTC
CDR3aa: CATSRGAGLQETQYF

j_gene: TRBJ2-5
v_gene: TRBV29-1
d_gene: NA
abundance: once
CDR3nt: TGCAGCGTTGAATCTCGGCAGGGCGAAGAGACCCAGTACTTC
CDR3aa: CSVESRQGEETQYF